A single sample gave rise to the 18 T cell receptor beta chains below, sequenced in a study of control samples from healthy donors and cancer patients. Only in-frame clones appear in the TCRdb table, and some are missing; sequencing was by immunoSEQ multiplex PCR. The sample yields 130,000 to 150,000 clones, roughly 90% seen once. The specimen was blood. Every receptor here comes from a man aged 25 to 40 in good health.

This clone occurred a few times. The chain uses TRBV6-5 and TRBJ2-5, with 7 bases identical to TRBD2. This CDR3 is built from 14 residues. V shed 8 bases, J shed 4 bases, and the junction held 10 bases outside the gene matches. Germline V gene sequence: CDR1 MNHEY, CDR2 SVGAGI. CDR3 sequence reads: CASGRASALETQYF. The CDR3 DNA is TGTGCCAGCGGGAGGGCGTCAGCACTAGAGACCCAGTACTTC.

On this clone: Distinct nucleotide sequences in the sample also encode this CDR3. The rearrangement joins TRBV4-1 to TRBJ2-7, with 8 bases lining up with TRBD2. The CDR3 has 15 residues. CDR1 and CDR2 (germline): MGHRA, YSYEKL. J gave up 7 bases and V 5 bases, and 13 bases lay outside the gene matches. CDR3 bases: TGCGCCAGCAGCTCATCCGGTGGGGCGGGGGGAGAGCAGTACTTC. It is translated as CASSSSGGAGGEQYF.

V is TRBV19 and J is TRBJ2-1, with 10 bases fitting TRBD2. Looked up from germline, CDR1 is LNHDA and CDR2 is SQIVND (reference sequence). The CDR3 runs 15 residues. J gave up 7 bases and V 5 bases, and 8 bases lay outside the gene matches. For the CDR3, the DNA is TGTGCCAGTAGTGTAGCGGGAGGCGGGGTGAATGAGCAGTTCTTC. Amino acid sequence: CASSVAGGGVNEQFF.

The gene calls are TRBV6-1 and TRBJ1-3, with 7 positions matching TRBD1. J was trimmed by 9 bases and V by 1 base; bases with no gene match: 6. Germline-derived CDR1 and CDR2 are MNHNS and SASEGT. The CDR3 is made up of 14 amino acids. The CDR3 bases are TGTGCCAGCAGTGAAGAAACAGGGGACAGCACCATATATTTT. Its protein is CASSEETGDSTIYF.

The V and J genes are TRBV6-5 and TRBJ1-1; the D gene is possibly TRBD1 (5 bases). CDR1 is MNHEY and CDR2 is SVGAGI in the germline V gene. The CDR3 runs to 15 residues. Trimming took off 0 bases at V and 1 base at J, with 9 bases between the two ends. The CDR3 DNA reads TGTGCCAGCAGTTACTCGCCAGGGACGAACACTGAAGCTTTCTTT. This sequence encodes CASSYSPGTNTEAFF.

V usage is TRBV24-1 and J usage is TRBJ1-6, with 7 bases that match TRBD1. Unmatched junction bases numbered 12, after V lost 9 bases and J lost 8 bases. The CDR3 contains 15 residues. Germline V gives CDR1 KGHDR, CDR2 SFDVKD. The CDR3 protein is CATFTRQGLYSPLHF. CDR3 nucleotide sequence: TGTGCCACCTTTACACGACAGGGTCTGTATTCACCCCTCCACTTT.

The chain has TRBV27 and TRBJ2-5; D may be TRBD1 or TRBD2 (5 bases each). Germline values: CDR1 MNHEY, CDR2 SMNVEV (reference sequence). V dropped 2 bases and J dropped 0 bases, with 10 bases sitting between them. The length of the CDR3 is 15 residues. The CDR3 DNA is TGTGCCAGCAGTTTAAGTATGGGACACCAAGAGACCCAGTACTTC. Its translation: CASSLSMGHQETQYF.

This clone was seen only a few times. The rearrangement joins TRBV6-2 or TRBV6-3 to TRBJ2-1, with 9 nucleotides matching TRBD1. The CDR3 contains 16 residues. Germline CDR1 MNHEY, CDR2 SVGEGT. V trimming: 4 bases; J trimming: 7 bases; junction bases outside the gene matches: 11. In DNA, the CDR3 is TGTGCCAGCAGTTTGGGGACAGGGTATAGTTCTAATGAGCAGTTCTTC. It specifies CASSLGTGYSSNEQFF.

The chain employs TRBV12-3 or TRBV12-4 and TRBJ2-3, with D tentatively TRBD2 (5 bases). Trimming left V 7 bases short and J 4 bases short, with 12 bases between. The length of the CDR3 is 13 residues. The CDR3: CASTLERADTQYF. The DNA of the CDR3 is TGTGCCAGCACCCTGGAGAGGGCAGATACGCAGTATTTT.

The CDR3 DNA reads as TGTGCCAGCAGCCCGGACAGGGACCGGGGCTACACCTTC. Residues: CASSPDRDRGYTF. The gene calls are TRBV7-3 and TRBJ1-2, with 8 bases identical to TRBD1. Germline-derived CDR1 and CDR2 are SGHTA and FQGTGA. This CDR3 is built from 13 residues. V shed 5 bases and J 8 bases; nucleotides not matched to a gene: 7.

The rearrangement links TRBV5-1 to TRBJ2-1; no definite D call. Germline assignment: CDR1 SGHRS and CDR2 YFSETQ. The CDR3 runs 14 residues. Trimming cost V 6 bases and J 0 bases, with 10 bases left between them. The CDR3 loop is CASTTGGSYNEQFF. CDR3 DNA: TGCGCCAGCACGACGGGTGGCTCCTACAATGAGCAGTTCTTC. The whole variable domain, remainder taken from reference TRBV5-1 and TRBJ2-1, is KAGVTQTPRYLIKTRGQQVTLSCSPISGHRSVSWYQQTPGQGLQFLFEYFSETQRNKGNFPGRFSGRQFSNSRSEMNVSTLELGDSALYLCASTTGGSYNEQFFGPGTRLTVL.

This clone was found a few times. V is TRBV5-5 and J is TRBJ2-1; TRBD1 aligns across 8 bases. Germline CDR1 and CDR2: SGHKS and YYEKEE (reference sequence). This CDR3 is built from 15 residues. The V gene end was trimmed by 4 bases and the J gene end by 2 bases; junction bases not matched to a gene: 5. CDR3 coding DNA: TGTGCCAGCAGCCTCCGGGACAGGACCTACAATGAGCAGTTCTTC. The encoded protein is CASSLRDRTYNEQFF.

The V and J genes are TRBV6-6 and TRBJ1-6; a possible D gene is TRBD1 (6 bases). V lost 10 bases, J lost 2 bases, and 18 bases lay in between. The germline V gene has CDR1 MNHNY and CDR2 SVGAGI (reference sequence). The CDR3 has 16 amino acids. In DNA, the CDR3 is TGTGCCACCTCAAGGGACACCGATCCCTATAATTCACCCCTCCACTTT. It is translated as CATSRDTDPYNSPLHF.

The chain has TRBV7-8 and TRBJ1-3, with D unresolved. Trimming shortened V by 1 base and J by 4 bases, and 14 bases separated the two germline ends. Germline CDR1 reads SGHVS; CDR2 reads FQNEAQ. This CDR3 has 16 residues. The CDR3 loop is CASSLVDPRRGNTIYF. DNA for the CDR3: TGTGCCAGCAGCTTAGTCGACCCACGGAGAGGAAACACCATATATTTT.

The chain couples TRBV9 to TRBJ2-3, with D unclear. This CDR3 spans 14 amino acids. Germline lookup yields CDR1 SGDLS and CDR2 YYNGEE. The V gene lost 2 bases and the J gene lost 4 bases, with 11 bases spanning the gap. Written as DNA, the CDR3 is TGTGCCAGCAGCGTGGCCCCTCCCGCAGATACGCAGTATTTT. Protein: CASSVAPPADTQYF.

As DNA, the CDR3 is TGTGCCAGCACGAAAAGCGGGAGGAACACTGAAGCTTTCTTT. Its translation is CASTKSGRNTEAFF. The chain uses TRBV2 and TRBJ1-1; no clear D gene. In germline, CDR1 is SNHLY, CDR2 FYNNEI. The CDR3 loop spans 14 amino acids. The V gene lost 7 bases and the J gene lost 1 base, with 13 bases spanning the gap.

V gene TRBV6-5 combines with J gene TRBJ1-2; TRBD1 matches at 7 bases. The CDR3 covers 15 residues. V trimming: 4 bases; J trimming: 4 bases; junction bases outside the gene matches: 9. Looked up from germline, CDR1 is MNHEY and CDR2 is SVGAGI. CDR3 sequence (DNA): TGTGCCAGCAGTTCTCCGGGACAGTTAACCTATGGCTACACCTTC. Its translation is CASSSPGQLTYGYTF.

The gene calls are TRBV30 and TRBJ1-6, with a tentative D call TRBD1 (5 bases). Germline values: CDR1 GTSNPN, CDR2 SVGIG (reference sequence). V was clipped by 2 bases and J by 13 bases, with 12 bases between them. This CDR3 is 12 amino acids long. Written as DNA, the CDR3 is TGTGCCTGGAGTACAGGAACCTCTCCCCTCCACTTT. It is translated as CAWSTGTSPLHF. The variable domain in full, with the rest retrieved from reference TRBV30 and TRBJ1-6, is SQTIHQWPATLVQPVGSPLSLECTVEGTSNPNLYWYRQAAGRGLQLLFYSVGIGQISSEVPQNLSASRPQDRQFILSSKKLLLSDSGFYLCAWSTGTSPLHFGNGTRLTVT.